This TCR beta chain was recovered during a study of cytomegalovirus exposure and HLA in healthy donors. Germline trimming cut 4 bases from V and 4 bases from J; bases unmatched to any gene: 1. The CDR3 has 14 residues. Per the germline V gene, CDR1 is SGHNT and CDR2 is YENEEA. Findings of the study overall: The study put under 200 TCR beta chains on its list as cytomegalovirus-associated. Specificity for CMV antigens was confirmed in vitro for three of the CMV-associated chains.

In its sample, this clone was seen once. Its antigen is as yet unknown. The PCR used 60 Vbeta and 13 Jbeta primers. Clones were sequenced by immunoSEQ multiplex PCR, and TCRdb holds only the in-frame ones, with some missing. The sample comprises about 190,000 clones, approximately 86% of which are singletons, and around 0.3% rests with the top ten. The rearrangement uses TRBV11-3 and TRBJ2-3; TRBD2 matches 11 bases. The sequence was obtained from a woman in her thirties in good health and CMV-seronegative. Sequenced: PBMCs. DNA of the CDR3: TGTGCCAGCAGCTCGGGACTAGCGGCAGATACGCAGTATTTT. Its protein is CASSSGLAADTQYF.